These 21 T cell receptor beta chains came from one sample sequenced in a study of a mutant IDH1 vaccine in newly diagnosed glioma. Some clones are missing from TCRdb's copy, which holds only in-frame ones; the method was immunoSEQ multiplex PCR. The table has approximately 100,000 clones, roughly 90% seen once; the top ten hold roughly 0.6%. Time point described: baseline, week 1 (first vaccination visit). As to treatment: pre-vaccination baseline after standard-of-care therapy. The sequences come from PBMCs, collected from a glioma patient treated with radiotherapy, temozolomide or both. The receptors here all came from a woman in her fifties or sixties with glioma.

The chain carries TRBV9 and TRBJ2-5; 7 bases map to TRBD2. The V segment lost 3 bases and the J segment 2 bases; nucleotides outside the gene matches: 10. The CDR3 totals 16 residues. Germline V gene lookup returns CDR1 SGDLS and CDR2 YYNGEE. The CDR3 is CASSASGEGLQETQYF. The CDR3 DNA reads as TGTGCCAGCAGCGCCTCGGGGGAGGGGCTACAAGAGACCCAGTACTTC.

V gene TRBV7-3 combines with J gene TRBJ1-4; D is uncertain. Germline CDR1 is SGHTA and CDR2 is FQGTGA. Trimming took 3 bases from V and 7 from J, leaving 9 bases between them. CDR3 length: 13 residues. The CDR3 nucleotides are TGTGCCAGCAGCTTCCGTCCCGGTGAAAAACTGTTTTTT. It yields the protein CASSFRPGEKLFF.

J is TRBJ1-1 and V is TRBV2; TRBD1 matches at 10 bases. This CDR3 comprises 12 residues. CDR1 and CDR2 from the germline V gene are SNHLY and FYNNEI. V was clipped by 5 bases and J by 11 bases; unmatched bases: 5. The CDR3 DNA reads as TGTGCCAGCAGTTTTCCGGGACAGGGGGCTTTCTTT. It encodes CASSFPGQGAFF.

The chain couples TRBV19 to TRBJ2-4; 9 bases map to TRBD1. This CDR3 contains 14 residues. The germline V gene encodes CDR1 LNHDA and CDR2 SQIVND (reference sequence). V trimming: 7 bases; J trimming: 9 bases; junction bases outside the gene matches: 10. The CDR3 DNA sequence: TGTGCCAGTAAACCCCGGGACAGGGATGTCATTCAGTACTTC. Amino acid sequence: CASKPRDRDVIQYF. The full variable domain, completed using reference TRBV19 and TRBJ2-4, is DGGITQSPKYLFRKEGQNVTLSCEQNLNHDAMYWYRQDPGQGLRLIYYSQIVNDFQKGDIAEGYSVSREKKESFPLTVTSAQKNPTAFYLCASKPRDRDVIQYFGAGTRLSVL.

The chain employs TRBV18 and TRBJ2-3; TRBD2 aligns across 8 bases. The CDR3 consists of 15 residues. Losses at the gene ends were 1 base for V and 1 base for J; bases not matched to a gene: 1. Germline V gene data show CDR1 as KGHSH and CDR2 as LQKENI. In DNA, the CDR3 is TGTGCCAGCTCACCACGGCGGGAGGGCACAGATACGCAGTATTTT. This codes for CASSPRREGTDTQYF.

This clone has only a few counts. The chain links TRBV10-3 to TRBJ1-1; D might be TRBD1 (5 bases). Looked up from germline, CDR1 is ENHRY and CDR2 is SYGVKD. This CDR3 is 13 amino acids long. V lost 9 bases and J lost 0, with 11 bases in between. DNA of the CDR3: TGTGCCATAGGGGATCAATTGAACACTGAAGCTTTCTTT. Its translation: CAIGDQLNTEAFF.

The chain uses TRBV9 and TRBJ2-2; D ambiguous. The CDR3 has 13 residues. Per germline, CDR1 SGDLS and CDR2 YYNGEE. The V gene lost 3 bases and the J gene lost 6 bases, with 9 bases spanning the gap. The CDR3 DNA sequence: TGTGCCAGCAGCGAGCCCAATGCCGGGGAGCTGTTTTTT. It specifies CASSEPNAGELFF.

The gene calls are TRBV9 and TRBJ1-3, with D unclear. This CDR3 has 13 amino acids. Germline CDR1 reads SGDLS; CDR2 reads YYNGEE. The germline V and J ends were trimmed by 8 bases and 0 bases, with 9 bases remaining between them. CDR3 sequence reads: CASQQSSGNTIYF. The CDR3 bases are TGTGCCAGTCAACAGAGCTCTGGAAACACCATATATTTT. Complete variable domain (other parts from reference TRBV9 and TRBJ1-3): DSGVTQTPKHLITATGQRVTLRCSPRSGDLSVYWYQQSLDQGLQFLIQYYNGEERAKGNILERFSAQQFPDLHSELNLSSLELGDSALYFCASQQSSGNTIYFGEGSWLTVV.

DNA for the CDR3: TGTGCCAGCAGCTTAGGAGGGGGAGACTATGGCTACACCTTC. It is translated as CASSLGGGDYGYTF. The rearrangement links TRBV11-2 to TRBJ1-2, with TRBD1 as a possible D gene (6 bases). CDR3 length: 14 residues. Germline CDR1 and CDR2: SGHAT and FQNNGV. The V end lost 1 base, the J end lost 3 bases, and 9 bases lay between the germline ends. The whole variable domain, filled in from reference TRBV11-2 and TRBJ1-2, reads EAGVAQSPRYKIIEKRQSVAFWCNPISGHATLYWYQQILGQGPKLLIQFQNNGVVDDSQLPKDRFSAERLKGVDSTLKIQPAKLEDSAVYLCASSLGGGDYGYTFGSGTRLTVV.

The gene calls are TRBV4-2 and TRBJ2-1, with a possible D match to TRBD1 (6 bases). Germline CDR1 reads LGHNA; CDR2 reads YNFKEQ. The CDR3 spans 15 residues. V was shortened by 0 bases and J by 8 bases, with 14 bases between the two germline ends. In nucleotides, the CDR3 is TGTGCCAGCAGCCAAGATTGGGGCAGGGGCGATGAGCAGTTCTTC. Its protein is CASSQDWGRGDEQFF.

The chain employs TRBV7-8 and TRBJ2-4; 13 bases map to TRBD2. The trim removed 3 bases at V and 9 bases at J, leaving 8 bases unmatched. The CDR3 is 16 residues long. Germline V gene sequence: CDR1 SGHVS, CDR2 FQNEAQ. The CDR3 protein is CASSLGLAGSGGIQYF. In DNA form, the CDR3 reads TGTGCCAGCAGCTTGGGACTAGCGGGATCTGGGGGCATTCAGTACTTC.

The rearrangement joins TRBV28 to TRBJ1-5, with D hard to call. There are 13 residues in the CDR3. The germline gives CDR1 MDHEN, CDR2 SYDVKM. Deletions cut 2 bases from V and 4 bases from J, with 6 bases between. CDR3 nucleotide sequence: TGTGCCAGCAGTTTAACACAGAATCAGCCCCAGCATTTT. Its protein is CASSLTQNQPQHF.

J is TRBJ2-1 and V is TRBV7-3; D not resolved. The CDR3 is 17 residues long. Trimming removed 2 bases from V and 0 bases from J, with 14 bases in between. Germline values: CDR1 SGHTA, CDR2 FQGTGA. CDR3 protein: CASSLRVSLSSYNEQFF. The CDR3 bases are TGTGCCAGCAGCTTACGTGTGTCCCTGAGCTCCTACAATGAGCAGTTCTTC.

The chain links TRBV4-1 to TRBJ1-2, with a possible D match to TRBD1 (6 bases). Germline CDR1 MGHRA, CDR2 YSYEKL. The CDR3 consists of 16 residues. V gave up 1 base and J gave up 8 bases, with 20 bases separating them. The CDR3: CASSQAVGGSASGYTF. CDR3 sequence (DNA): TGCGCCAGCAGCCAAGCGGTTGGGGGCTCGGCGTCCGGCTACACCTTC.

V is TRBV6-1 and J is TRBJ1-6, with D tentatively TRBD1 (5 bases). The CDR3 loop spans 14 amino acids. CDR1 is MNHNS and CDR2 is SASEGT in the germline V gene. V was shortened by 3 bases and J by 9 bases, with 12 bases between the two germline ends. The CDR3 nucleotides are TGTGCCAGCAGTGAGGGACGGTTTAGTTCACCCCTCCACTTT. Translation gives CASSEGRFSSPLHF.

The chain recombines TRBV5-4 with TRBJ2-1; D possibly corresponds to TRBD1 (6 bases). CDR1 is SGHNT, CDR2 YYREEE, per germline (reference sequence). CDR3 length: 15 amino acids. V was shortened by 4 bases and J by 5 bases, with 16 bases between the two germline ends. The CDR3 DNA follows: TGTGCCAGCAGCACGTCCCAGGGGAACAACAATGAGCAGTTCTTC. Translated: CASSTSQGNNNEQFF. The full variable domain, in which reference TRBV5-4 and TRBJ2-1 provide the parts outside the CDR3, is ETGVTQSPTHLIKTRGQQVTLRCSSQSGHNTVSWYQQALGQGPQFIFQYYREEENGRGNFPPRFSGLQFPNYSSELNVNALELDDSALYLCASSTSQGNNNEQFFGPGTRLTVL.

The chain recombines TRBV6-6 with TRBJ2-2; TRBD1 agrees at 8 bases. Trimming removed 0 bases from V and 4 bases from J; junction bases left unmatched: 4. CDR3 length: 16 amino acids. From germline, CDR1 is MNHNY and CDR2 SVGAGI (reference sequence). As DNA, the CDR3 is TGTGCCAGCAGTTACTCGACAGGGGCGGGCACCGGGGAGCTGTTTTTT. It specifies CASSYSTGAGTGELFF.

The genes are TRBV28 and TRBJ2-5, with no clear D. The germline V and J ends were trimmed by 6 bases and 2 bases, with 16 bases remaining between them. The length of the CDR3 is 15 residues. Germline CDR1 is MDHEN and CDR2 is SYDVKM. DNA for the CDR3: TGTGCCAGCAGCCCGCCCTTTGGTCTACAAGAGACCCAGTACTTC. Its protein is CASSPPFGLQETQYF.

The V and J genes are TRBV7-9 and TRBJ2-2, with D tentatively TRBD2 (6 bases). The CDR3 length is 16 residues. Germline-derived CDR1 and CDR2 are SEHNR and FQNEAQ (reference sequence). V gave up 5 bases and J gave up 3 bases, with 16 bases separating them. The CDR3 DNA is TGTGCCAGCAGCCCTCCTGGGGGGTCATACACCGGGGAGCTGTTTTTT. This translates into CASSPPGGSYTGELFF. Supplemented by reference TRBV7-9 and TRBJ2-2, the full variable domain reads DTGVSQNPRHKITKRGQNVTFRCDPISEHNRLYWYRQTLGQGPEFLTYFQNEAQLEKSRLLSDRFSAERPKGSFSTLEIQRTEQGDSAMYLCASSPPGGSYTGELFFGEGSRLTVL.

This clone was detected once. V gene TRBV2 combines with J gene TRBJ2-3; 7 bases match TRBD1. In germline, CDR1 is SNHLY, CDR2 FYNNEI. This CDR3 has 14 amino acids. V was clipped by 7 bases and J by 3 bases; unmatched bases: 7. This CDR3 is CASKGQPGTDTQYF. The CDR3 DNA sequence: TGTGCCAGCAAGGGACAGCCAGGGACAGATACGCAGTATTTT.

This clone came up once. This sequence joins TRBV5-5 and TRBJ2-7; the D is unclear. Germline CDR1 is SGHKS and CDR2 is YYEKEE (reference sequence). This CDR3 comprises 14 residues. The ends were cut back, 4 bases at V and 3 bases at J, with 14 bases in the middle. The CDR3 loop reads CASSDRAHGYEQYF. For the CDR3, the DNA is TGTGCCAGCAGCGACCGGGCCCACGGCTACGAGCAGTACTTC.